One and the same sample provided the 9 T cell receptor beta chains below, sequenced in a study of shared T cell receptors in the human thymus. Using immunoSEQ multiplex PCR, the repertoire was profiled, and TCRdb retains in-frame clones only, with some absent. The sample has hundreds of thousands of clones, around 87% seen once; the top ten hold 0.0094%. The sample was also reused in another study, on human thymus T cells.

Specimen: thymocytes. Source of these receptors: a boy under two years old with a congenital heart defect.

The chain joins TRBV9 to TRBJ2-7; TRBD1 matches 11 bases. With 2 bases clipped from V and 3 bases from J, the junction kept 7 bases outside the gene matches. This CDR3 has 16 amino acids. The germline V gene has CDR1 SGDLS and CDR2 YYNGEE. CDR3 protein: CASSVRTGGPNYEQYF. The CDR3 bases are TGTGCCAGCAGCGTCCGGACAGGGGGCCCCAACTACGAGCAGTACTTC.

The V call is TRBV7-2, the J call TRBJ1-1; D might be TRBD1 (6 bases). CDR3 length: 17 residues. CDR1 SGHTA and CDR2 FQGNSA come from the germline V gene. Trimming stripped 1 base from V and 5 bases from J, with 20 bases between. The CDR3 is CASSLVGGAIGDTEAFF. Written as DNA, the CDR3 is TGTGCCAGCAGCTTAGTCGGGGGGGCGATAGGAGATACTGAAGCTTTCTTT.

The genes are TRBV16 and TRBJ1-5; D remains ambiguous. V lost 0 bases to trimming and J lost 0 bases, with 6 bases between them. The CDR3 contains 15 residues. The germline CDR1 and CDR2 sequences are KGHSY and FQNENV. CDR3 sequence reads: CASSQSRDSNQPQHF. CDR3 coding DNA: TGTGCCAGCAGCCAATCGAGGGATAGCAATCAGCCCCAGCATTTT.

V and J are TRBV6-4 and TRBJ2-1; 12 bases are shared with TRBD2. In germline, CDR1 is MRHNA, CDR2 SNTAGT. This CDR3 has 16 amino acids. V gave up 3 bases and J gave up 4 bases; unmatched junction bases: 4. The CDR3 sequence is CASSEGLAGEYNEQFF. The CDR3, as DNA: TGTGCCAGCAGTGAGGGACTAGCGGGCGAATACAATGAGCAGTTCTTC.

The J gene is TRBJ2-1, the V gene TRBV2, with 11 bases that match TRBD2. CDR3 length: 16 residues. V shed 8 bases, J shed 8 bases, and the junction held 14 bases outside the gene matches. Germline V gene data show CDR1 as SNHLY and CDR2 as FYNNEI. The CDR3 DNA reads TGTGCCAGCCCCGAGGCTAGCGGGGGGAATGGGTATGAGCAGTTCTTC. It yields the protein CASPEASGGNGYEQFF.

The rearrangement joins TRBV19 to TRBJ2-7, with TRBD2 identical over 8 bases. V shed 4 bases and J 2 bases; nucleotides not matched to a gene: 7. The CDR3 totals 15 residues. Germline loops: CDR1 LNHDA, CDR2 SQIVND (reference sequence). In DNA form, the CDR3 reads TGTGCCAGTAGTAGGGCGGGAGGACTTACCTACGAGCAGTACTTC. This gives the protein CASSRAGGLTYEQYF.

This chain joins TRBV30 and TRBJ1-4; D not resolved. Trimming took off 1 base at V and 8 bases at J, with 5 bases between the two ends. The CDR3 has 11 residues. Germline assignment: CDR1 GTSNPN and CDR2 SVGIG (reference sequence). CDR3 loop: CAWSGPEKLFF. The CDR3 nucleotides are TGTGCCTGGAGTGGGCCAGAAAAACTGTTTTTT. The entire variable domain, with the rest obtained from reference TRBV30 and TRBJ1-4, is as follows: SQTIHQWPATLVQPVGSPLSLECTVEGTSNPNLYWYRQAAGRGLQLLFYSVGIGQISSEVPQNLSASRPQDRQFILSSKKLLLSDSGFYLCAWSGPEKLFFGSGTQLSVL.

The chain uses TRBV5-6 and TRBJ2-3; D is unresolved. In germline, CDR1 is SGHDT, CDR2 YYEEEE. This CDR3 region has 12 residues. The germline V and J ends were trimmed by 4 bases and 4 bases, with 7 bases remaining between them. CDR3 sequence (DNA): TGTGCCAGCAGCCCAGGCGCAGATACGCAGTATTTT. Its translation is CASSPGADTQYF.

The CDR3 reads CASSSSSGGAGETQYF. The CDR3 region has the DNA TGTGCCAGCAGTTCCTCAAGCGGGGGGGCCGGAGAGACCCAGTACTTC. This rearrangement joins TRBV6-6 to TRBJ2-5, with 10 bases identical to TRBD2. In germline, CDR1 is MNHNY, CDR2 SVGAGI (reference sequence). V lost 4 bases, J lost 4 bases, and 9 bases stayed unmatched. CDR3 size: 16 residues.